This T cell receptor (beta chain) was profiled in a study of T cell repertoires in ileal Crohn's disease. Per the germline V gene, CDR1 is SNHLY and CDR2 is FYNNEI. CDR3 length: 13 residues. The method was immunoSEQ multiplex PCR; TCRdb's version includes in-frame clones alone and lacks a portion of them. The sample lists 5,000 to 7,000 clones, approximately 85% occurring once. The TCR comes from an adult with Crohn's disease. The chain combines TRBV2 with TRBJ2-5; D is undetermined. The J call may not be correct, given that the DNA end is closer to TRBJ2-7. Material: ileal tissue. The CDR3 spells CASSLTPSYEQYF. The CDR3 DNA reads TGTGCCAGCAGTTTGACACCTTCCTACGAGCAGTACTTC.